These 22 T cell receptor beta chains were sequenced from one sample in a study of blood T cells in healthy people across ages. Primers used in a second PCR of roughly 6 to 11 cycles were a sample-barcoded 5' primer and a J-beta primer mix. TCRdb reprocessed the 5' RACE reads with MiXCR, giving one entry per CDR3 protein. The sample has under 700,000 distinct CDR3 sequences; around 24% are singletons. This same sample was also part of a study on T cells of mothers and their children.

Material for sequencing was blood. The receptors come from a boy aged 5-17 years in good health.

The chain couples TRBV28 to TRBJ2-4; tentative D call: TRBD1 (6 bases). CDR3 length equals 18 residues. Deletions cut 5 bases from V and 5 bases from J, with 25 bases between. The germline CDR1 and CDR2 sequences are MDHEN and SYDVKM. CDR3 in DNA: TGTGCCAGCAGTACGTTGACAGGAAAGGGTCTTGGGGAAAACATTCAGTACTTC. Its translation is CASSTLTGKGLGENIQYF.

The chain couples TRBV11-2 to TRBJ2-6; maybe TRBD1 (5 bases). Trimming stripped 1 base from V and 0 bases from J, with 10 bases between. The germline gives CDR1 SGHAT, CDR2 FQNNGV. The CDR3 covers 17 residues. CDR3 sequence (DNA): TGTGCCAGCAGCTTAGTCGCAGGGAACTCTGGGGCCAACGTCCTGACTTTC. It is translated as CASSLVAGNSGANVLTF. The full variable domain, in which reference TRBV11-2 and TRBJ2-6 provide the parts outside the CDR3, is EAGVAQSPRYKIIEKRQSVAFWCNPISGHATLYWYQQILGQGPKLLIQFQNNGVVDDSQLPKDRFSAERLKGVDSTLKIQPAKLEDSAVYLCASSLVAGNSGANVLTFGAGSRLTVL.

The CDR3 protein is CASSQVGLGSKGPTYEQYF. In nucleotides, the CDR3 is TGCGCCAGCAGCCAGGTCGGCCTGGGGTCCAAAGGTCCTACATACGAGCAGTACTTC. This chain connects TRBV4-1 to TRBJ2-7; D is uncertain. Trimming removed 3 bases at V and 4 bases at J, with 28 bases between. The CDR3 loop spans 19 amino acids. Germline V lookup: CDR1 MGHRA, CDR2 YSYEKL.

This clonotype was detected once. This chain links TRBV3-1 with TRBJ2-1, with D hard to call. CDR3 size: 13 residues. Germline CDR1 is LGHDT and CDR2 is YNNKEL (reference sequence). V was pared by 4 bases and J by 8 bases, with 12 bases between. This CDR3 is CASSPTVIYEQFF. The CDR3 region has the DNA TGTGCCAGCAGCCCCACGGTCATTTATGAGCAGTTCTTC.

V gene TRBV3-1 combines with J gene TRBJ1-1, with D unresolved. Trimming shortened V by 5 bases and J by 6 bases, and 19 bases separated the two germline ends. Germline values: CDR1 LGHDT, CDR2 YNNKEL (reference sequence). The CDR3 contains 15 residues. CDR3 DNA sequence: TGTGCCAGCAGCTCCACCAGCGGGCGGGGTGCTGAAGCTTTCTTT. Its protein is CASSSTSGRGAEAFF.

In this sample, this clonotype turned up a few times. The CDR3 DNA follows: TGTGCCAGCAGTGATCTTTGGACAGGGGACTCCTACGAGCAGTACTTC. Translating it yields CASSDLWTGDSYEQYF. The rearrangement links TRBV6-1 to TRBJ2-5; 9 bases map to TRBD1. The closer fit of TRBJ2-7 to the DNA end suggests the J call may be wrong. Germline CDR1 is MNHNS and CDR2 is SASEGT. The CDR3 length is 16 residues.

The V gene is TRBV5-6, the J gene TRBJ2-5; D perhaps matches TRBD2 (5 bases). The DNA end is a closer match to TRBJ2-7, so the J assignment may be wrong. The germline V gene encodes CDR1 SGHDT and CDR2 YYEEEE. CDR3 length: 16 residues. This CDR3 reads CASSNYVGGPTYEQYF. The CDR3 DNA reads TGTGCCAGCAGCAATTACGTCGGCGGGCCGACCTACGAGCAGTACTTC.

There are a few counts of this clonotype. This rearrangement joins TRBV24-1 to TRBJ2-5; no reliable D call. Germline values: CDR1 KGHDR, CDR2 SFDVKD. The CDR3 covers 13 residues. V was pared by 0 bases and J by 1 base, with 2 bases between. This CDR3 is CATSDLLQETQYF. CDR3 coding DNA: TGTGCCACCAGTGATTTGCTCCAAGAGACCCAGTACTTC.

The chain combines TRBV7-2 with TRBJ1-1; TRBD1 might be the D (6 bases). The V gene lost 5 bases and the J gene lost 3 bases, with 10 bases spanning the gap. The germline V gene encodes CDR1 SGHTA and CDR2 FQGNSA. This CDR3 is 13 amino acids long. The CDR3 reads CASSAGAHTEAFF. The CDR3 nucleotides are TGTGCCAGCAGCGCGGGGGCCCACACTGAAGCTTTCTTT.

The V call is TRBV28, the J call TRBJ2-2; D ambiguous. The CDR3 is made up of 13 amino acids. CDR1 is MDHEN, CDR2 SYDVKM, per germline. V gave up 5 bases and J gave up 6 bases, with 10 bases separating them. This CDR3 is CASSGSPAGELFF. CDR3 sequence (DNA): TGTGCCAGCAGTGGATCCCCCGCCGGGGAGCTGTTTTTT.

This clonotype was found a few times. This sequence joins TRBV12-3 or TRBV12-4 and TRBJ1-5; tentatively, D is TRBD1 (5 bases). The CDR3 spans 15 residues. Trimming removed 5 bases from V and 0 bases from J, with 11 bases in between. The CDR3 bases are TGTGCCAGCAGTGGAGGGGATAATAGCAATCAGCCCCAGCATTTT. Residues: CASSGGDNSNQPQHF.

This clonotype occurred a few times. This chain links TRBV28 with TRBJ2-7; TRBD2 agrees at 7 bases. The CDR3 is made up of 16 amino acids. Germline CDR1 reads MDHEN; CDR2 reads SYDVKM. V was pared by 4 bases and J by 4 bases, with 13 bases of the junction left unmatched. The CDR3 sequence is CASSSGGAEPLYEQYF. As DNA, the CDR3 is TGTGCCAGCAGTTCGGGGGGAGCGGAGCCCCTTTACGAGCAGTACTTC.

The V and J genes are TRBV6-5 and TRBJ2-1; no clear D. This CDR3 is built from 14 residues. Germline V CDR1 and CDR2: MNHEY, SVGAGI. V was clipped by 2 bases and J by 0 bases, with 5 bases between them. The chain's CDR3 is CASSYQVSYNEQFF. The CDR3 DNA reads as TGTGCCAGCAGTTACCAAGTCTCCTACAATGAGCAGTTCTTC.

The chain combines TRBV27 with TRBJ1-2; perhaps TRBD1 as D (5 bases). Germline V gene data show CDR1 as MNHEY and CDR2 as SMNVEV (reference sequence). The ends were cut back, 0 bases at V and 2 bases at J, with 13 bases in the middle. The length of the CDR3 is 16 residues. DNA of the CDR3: TGTGCCAGCAGTTTATCGATGGGGGAAGTAAACTATGGCTACACCTTC. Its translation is CASSLSMGEVNYGYTF.

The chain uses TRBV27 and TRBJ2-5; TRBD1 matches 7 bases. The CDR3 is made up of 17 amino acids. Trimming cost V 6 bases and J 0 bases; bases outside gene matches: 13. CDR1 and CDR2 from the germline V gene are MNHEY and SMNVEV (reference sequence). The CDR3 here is CASRERGLGPYQETQYF. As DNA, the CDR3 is TGTGCCAGCAGGGAGAGGGGGCTTGGACCGTACCAAGAGACCCAGTACTTC.

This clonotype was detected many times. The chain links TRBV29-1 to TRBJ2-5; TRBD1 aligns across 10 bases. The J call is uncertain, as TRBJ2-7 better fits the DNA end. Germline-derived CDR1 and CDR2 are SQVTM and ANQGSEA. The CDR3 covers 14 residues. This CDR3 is CSVEDGQGAYEQYF. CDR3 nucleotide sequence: TGCAGCGTTGAAGATGGACAGGGGGCCTACGAGCAGTACTTC.

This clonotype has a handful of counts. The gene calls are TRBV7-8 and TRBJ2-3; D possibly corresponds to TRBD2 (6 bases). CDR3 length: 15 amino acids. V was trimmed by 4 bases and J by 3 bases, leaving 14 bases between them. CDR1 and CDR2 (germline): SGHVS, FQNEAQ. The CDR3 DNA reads TGTGCCAGCAGCTCCCGGGAGCAGGTGACAGATACGCAGTATTTT. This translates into CASSSREQVTDTQYF. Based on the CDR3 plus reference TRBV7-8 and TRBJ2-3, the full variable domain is GAGVSQSPRYKVAKRGQDVALRCDPISGHVSLFWYQQALGQGPEFLTYFQNEAQLDKSGLPSDRFFAERPEGSVSTLKIQRTQQEDSAVYLCASSSREQVTDTQYFGPGTRLTVL.

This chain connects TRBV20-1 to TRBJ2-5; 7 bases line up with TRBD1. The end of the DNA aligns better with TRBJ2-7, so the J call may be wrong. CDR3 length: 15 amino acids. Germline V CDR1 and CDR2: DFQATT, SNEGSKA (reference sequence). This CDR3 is CSARDQGVKAYEQYF. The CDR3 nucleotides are TGCAGTGCTAGAGATCAGGGGGTAAAGGCCTACGAGCAGTACTTC.

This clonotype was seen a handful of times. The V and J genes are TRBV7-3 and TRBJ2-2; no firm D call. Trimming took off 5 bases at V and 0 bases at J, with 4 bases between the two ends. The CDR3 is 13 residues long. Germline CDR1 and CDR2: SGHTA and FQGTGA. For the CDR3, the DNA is TGTGCCAGCAGCCCGGCGAACACCGGGGAGCTGTTTTTT. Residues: CASSPANTGELFF.

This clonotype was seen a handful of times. Here the CDR3 DNA reads TGCAGTGCCCGGGGAGTAAACACCGGGGAGCTGTTTTTT. It is translated as CSARGVNTGELFF. The V call is TRBV20-1, the J call TRBJ2-2; D is perhaps TRBD2 (5 bases). Trimming pared 6 bases from V and 2 bases from J, leaving 10 bases between. Germline V gene lookup returns CDR1 DFQATT and CDR2 SNEGSKA (reference sequence). This CDR3 region has 13 residues.

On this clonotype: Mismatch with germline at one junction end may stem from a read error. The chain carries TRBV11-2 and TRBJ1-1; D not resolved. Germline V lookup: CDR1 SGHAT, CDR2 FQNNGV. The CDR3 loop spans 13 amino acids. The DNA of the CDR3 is TGTGCCAGCAGCTATAACACGAACCCTGAAGCTTTCTTT. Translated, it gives CASSYNTNPEAFF.

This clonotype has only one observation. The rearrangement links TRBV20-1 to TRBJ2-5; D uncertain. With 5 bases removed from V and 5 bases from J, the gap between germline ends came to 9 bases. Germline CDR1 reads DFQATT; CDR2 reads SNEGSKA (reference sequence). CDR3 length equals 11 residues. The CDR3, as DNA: TGCAGTGCTGATGAGTGGGAGACCCAGTACTTC. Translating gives CSADEWETQYF.